The present TCR beta chain was sequenced within a study of OX40 agonist ivuxolimab in advanced cancers. Study-level results: Averaged across samples, CD8+ T cells carried more expanded clones than CD4+ did.

Regarding this clone: Its antigen remains unknown.

Sequencing was performed with immunoSEQ multiplex PCR; in TCRdb, only in-frame clones are kept and a portion is missing. The sample includes about 15,000 clones, under 95% seen only once; the top ten take 20% to 25%. V lost 2 bases and J lost 0; bases outside the gene matches: 8. The CDR3 contains 17 residues. Germline V gene lookup returns CDR1 SGHAT and CDR2 FQNNGV. Sequencing was performed on CD4+ or CD8+ T cells sorted from blood, taken in a trial of the OX40 agonist ivuxolimab. This sequence joins TRBV11-2 and TRBJ2-7; 9 bases line up with TRBD2. The source is an adult with an advanced solid tumor such as melanoma, head and neck, liver or kidney cancer. CDR3 coding DNA: TGTGCCAGCAGCTTAAGTAGTAGCGGGGGTAGCTCCTACGAGCAGTACTTC. As protein: CASSLSSSGGSSYEQYF.